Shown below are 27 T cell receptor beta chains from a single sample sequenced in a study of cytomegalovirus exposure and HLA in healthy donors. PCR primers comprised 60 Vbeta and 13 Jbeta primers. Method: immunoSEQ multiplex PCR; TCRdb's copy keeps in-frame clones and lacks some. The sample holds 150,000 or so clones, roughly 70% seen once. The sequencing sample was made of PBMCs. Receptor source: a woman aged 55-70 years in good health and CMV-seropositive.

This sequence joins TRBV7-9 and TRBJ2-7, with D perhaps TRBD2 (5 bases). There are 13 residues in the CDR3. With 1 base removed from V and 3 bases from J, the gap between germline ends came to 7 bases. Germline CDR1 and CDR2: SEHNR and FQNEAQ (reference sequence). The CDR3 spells CASSLVGGYEQYF. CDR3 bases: TGTGCCAGCAGCTTAGTAGGAGGCTACGAGCAGTACTTC.

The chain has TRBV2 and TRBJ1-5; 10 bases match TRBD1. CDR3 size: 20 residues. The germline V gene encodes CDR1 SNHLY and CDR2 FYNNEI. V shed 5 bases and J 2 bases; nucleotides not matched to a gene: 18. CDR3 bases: TGTGCCAGCAGTCGGTATTCTAGGACAGGGGGTCCCGATGGCAATCAGCCCCAGCATTTT. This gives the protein CASSRYSRTGGPDGNQPQHF.

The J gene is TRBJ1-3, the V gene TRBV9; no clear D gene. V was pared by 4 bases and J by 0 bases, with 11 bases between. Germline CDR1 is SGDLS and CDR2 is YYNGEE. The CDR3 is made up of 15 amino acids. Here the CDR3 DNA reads TGTGCCAGCAGCTTAGGAGGACTCTCTGGAAACACCATATATTTT. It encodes CASSLGGLSGNTIYF.

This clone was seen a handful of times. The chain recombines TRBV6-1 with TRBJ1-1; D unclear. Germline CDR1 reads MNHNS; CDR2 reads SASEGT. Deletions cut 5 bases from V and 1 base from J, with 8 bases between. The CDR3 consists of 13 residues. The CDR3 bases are TGTGCCAGCAGTCTTAGTGGGAACACTGAAGCTTTCTTT. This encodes CASSLSGNTEAFF.

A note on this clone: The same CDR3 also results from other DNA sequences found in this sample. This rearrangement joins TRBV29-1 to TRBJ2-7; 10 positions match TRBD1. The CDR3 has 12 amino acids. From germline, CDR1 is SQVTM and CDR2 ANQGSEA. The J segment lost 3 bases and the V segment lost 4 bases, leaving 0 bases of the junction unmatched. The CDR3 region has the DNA TGCAGCGTTGGGGACAGGGGCTACGAGCAGTACTTC. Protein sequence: CSVGDRGYEQYF.

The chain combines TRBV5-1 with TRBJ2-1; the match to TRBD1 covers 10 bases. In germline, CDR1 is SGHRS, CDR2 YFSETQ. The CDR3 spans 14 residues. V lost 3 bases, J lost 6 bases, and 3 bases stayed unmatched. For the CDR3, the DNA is TGCGCCAGCAGCTCGGACAGGGGGAGCAATGAGCAGTTCTTC. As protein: CASSSDRGSNEQFF.

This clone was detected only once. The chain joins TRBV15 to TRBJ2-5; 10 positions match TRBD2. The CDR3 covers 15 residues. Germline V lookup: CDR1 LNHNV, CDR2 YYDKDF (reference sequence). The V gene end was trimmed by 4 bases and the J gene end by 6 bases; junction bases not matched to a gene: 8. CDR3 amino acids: CATSISGRLGQTQYF. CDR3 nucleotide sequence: TGTGCCACCAGCATTAGCGGGAGGCTCGGGCAGACCCAGTACTTC.

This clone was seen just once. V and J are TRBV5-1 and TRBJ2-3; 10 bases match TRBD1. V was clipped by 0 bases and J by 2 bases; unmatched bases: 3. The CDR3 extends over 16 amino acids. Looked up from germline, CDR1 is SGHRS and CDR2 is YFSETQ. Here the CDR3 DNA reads TGCGCCAGCAGCTTGGGGACAGGGGGGTACACAGATACGCAGTATTTT. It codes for CASSLGTGGYTDTQYF. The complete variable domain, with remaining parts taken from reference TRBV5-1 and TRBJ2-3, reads KAGVTQTPRYLIKTRGQQVTLSCSPISGHRSVSWYQQTPGQGLQFLFEYFSETQRNKGNFPGRFSGRQFSNSRSEMNVSTLELGDSALYLCASSLGTGGYTDTQYFGPGTRLTVL.

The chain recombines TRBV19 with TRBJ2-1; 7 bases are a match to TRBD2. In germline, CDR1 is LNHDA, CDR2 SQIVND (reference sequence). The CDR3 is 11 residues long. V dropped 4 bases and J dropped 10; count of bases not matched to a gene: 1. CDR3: CASSRGGEQFF. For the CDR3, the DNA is TGTGCCAGTAGTAGGGGGGGAGAGCAGTTCTTC.

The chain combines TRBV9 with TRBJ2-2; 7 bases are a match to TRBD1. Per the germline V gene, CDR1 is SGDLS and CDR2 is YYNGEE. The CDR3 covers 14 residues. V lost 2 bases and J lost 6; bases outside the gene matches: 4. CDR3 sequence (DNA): TGTGCCAGCAGCGTCTTGCAGGGGGCCGGGGAGCTGTTTTTT. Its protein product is CASSVLQGAGELFF. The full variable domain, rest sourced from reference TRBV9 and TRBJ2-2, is DSGVTQTPKHLITATGQRVTLRCSPRSGDLSVYWYQQSLDQGLQFLIQYYNGEERAKGNILERFSAQQFPDLHSELNLSSLELGDSALYFCASSVLQGAGELFFGEGSRLTVL.

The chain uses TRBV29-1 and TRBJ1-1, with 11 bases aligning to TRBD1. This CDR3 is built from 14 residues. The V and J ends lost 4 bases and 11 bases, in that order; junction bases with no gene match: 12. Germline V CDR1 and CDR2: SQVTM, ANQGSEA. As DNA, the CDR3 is TGCAGCGTTGCCGACCCTGGGGACAGGGGGGCTGCTTTCTTT. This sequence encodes CSVADPGDRGAAFF. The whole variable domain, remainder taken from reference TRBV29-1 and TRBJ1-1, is SAVISQKPSRDICQRGTSLTIQCQVDSQVTMMFWYRQQPGQSLTLIATANQGSEATYESGFVIDKFPISRPNLTFSTLTVSNMSPEDSSIYLCSVADPGDRGAAFFGQGTRLTVV.

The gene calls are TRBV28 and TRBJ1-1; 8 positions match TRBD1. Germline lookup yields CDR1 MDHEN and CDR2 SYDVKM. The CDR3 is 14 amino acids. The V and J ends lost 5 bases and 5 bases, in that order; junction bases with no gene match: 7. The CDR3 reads CASSLGQGRTEAFF. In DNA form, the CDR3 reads TGTGCCAGCAGTCTCGGACAGGGAAGGACTGAAGCTTTCTTT.

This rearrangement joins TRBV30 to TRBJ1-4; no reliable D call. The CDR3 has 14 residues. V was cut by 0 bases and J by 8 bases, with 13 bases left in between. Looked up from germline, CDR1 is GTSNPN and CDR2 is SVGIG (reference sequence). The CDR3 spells CAWSVGLAGEKLFF. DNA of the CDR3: TGTGCCTGGAGTGTAGGGCTTGCGGGCGAAAAACTGTTTTTT.

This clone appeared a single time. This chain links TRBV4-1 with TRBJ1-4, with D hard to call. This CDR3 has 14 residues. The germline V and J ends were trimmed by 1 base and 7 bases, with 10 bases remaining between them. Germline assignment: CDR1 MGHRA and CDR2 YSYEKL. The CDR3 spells CASSQGFGIEKLFF. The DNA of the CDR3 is TGCGCCAGCAGCCAAGGGTTCGGGATTGAAAAACTGTTTTTT.

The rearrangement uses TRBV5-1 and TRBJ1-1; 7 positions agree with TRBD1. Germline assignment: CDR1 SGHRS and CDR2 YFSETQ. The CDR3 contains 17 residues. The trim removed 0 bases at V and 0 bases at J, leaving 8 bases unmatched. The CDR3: CASSLVPQGIMNTEAFF. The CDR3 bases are TGCGCCAGCAGCTTGGTCCCACAGGGGATAATGAACACTGAAGCTTTCTTT.

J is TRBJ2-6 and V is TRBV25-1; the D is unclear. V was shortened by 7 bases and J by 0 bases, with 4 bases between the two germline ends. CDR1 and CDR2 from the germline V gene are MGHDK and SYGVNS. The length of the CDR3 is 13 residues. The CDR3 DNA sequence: TGTGCCAGCACCAGCTCTGGGGCCAACGTCCTGACTTTC. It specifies CASTSSGANVLTF.

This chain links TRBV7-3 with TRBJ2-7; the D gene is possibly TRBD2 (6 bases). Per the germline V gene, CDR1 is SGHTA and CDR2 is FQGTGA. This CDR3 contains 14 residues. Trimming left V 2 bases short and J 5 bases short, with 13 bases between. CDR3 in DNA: TGTGCCAGCAGCTTAGACGGGAGAGGCGACGAGCAGTACTTC. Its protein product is CASSLDGRGDEQYF.

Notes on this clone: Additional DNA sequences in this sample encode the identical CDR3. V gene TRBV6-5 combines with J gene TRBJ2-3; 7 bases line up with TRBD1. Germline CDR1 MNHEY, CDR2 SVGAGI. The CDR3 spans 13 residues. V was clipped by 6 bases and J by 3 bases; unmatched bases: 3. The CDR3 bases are TGTGCCAGCAGAAGACAGGGAACAGATACGCAGTATTTT. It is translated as CASRRQGTDTQYF.

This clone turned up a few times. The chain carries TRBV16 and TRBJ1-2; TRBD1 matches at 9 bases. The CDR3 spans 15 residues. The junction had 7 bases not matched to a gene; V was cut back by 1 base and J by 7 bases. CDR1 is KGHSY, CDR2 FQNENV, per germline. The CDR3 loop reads CASSQLDRGIGGYTF. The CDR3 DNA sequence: TGTGCCAGCAGCCAATTGGACAGGGGAATCGGTGGCTACACCTTC.

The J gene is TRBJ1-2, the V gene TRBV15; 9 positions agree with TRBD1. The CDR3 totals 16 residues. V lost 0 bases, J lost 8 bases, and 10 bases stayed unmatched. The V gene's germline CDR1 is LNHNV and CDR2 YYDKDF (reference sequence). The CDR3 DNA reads TGTGCCACCAGCAGAGATTCCTCGGACAGGGGTCTCGGCTACACCTTC. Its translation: CATSRDSSDRGLGYTF. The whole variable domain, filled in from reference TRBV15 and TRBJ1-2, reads DAMVIQNPRYQVTQFGKPVTLSCSQTLNHNVMYWYQQKSSQAPKLLFHYYDKDFNNEADTPDNFQSRRPNTSFCFLDIRSPGLGDTAMYLCATSRDSSDRGLGYTFGSGTRLTVV.

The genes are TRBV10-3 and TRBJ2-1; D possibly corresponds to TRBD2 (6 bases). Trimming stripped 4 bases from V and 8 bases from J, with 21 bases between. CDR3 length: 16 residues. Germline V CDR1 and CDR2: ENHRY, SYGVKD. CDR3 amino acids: CAISGTAGVQRDEQFF. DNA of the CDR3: TGTGCCATCAGTGGGACTGCCGGGGTCCAGCGGGATGAGCAGTTCTTC.

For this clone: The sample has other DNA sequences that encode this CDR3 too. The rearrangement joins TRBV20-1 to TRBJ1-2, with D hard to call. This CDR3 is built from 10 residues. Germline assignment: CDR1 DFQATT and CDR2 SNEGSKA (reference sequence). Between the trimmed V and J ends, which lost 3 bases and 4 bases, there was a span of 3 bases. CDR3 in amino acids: CSASSYGYTF. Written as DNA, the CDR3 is TGCAGTGCTAGCTCCTATGGCTACACCTTC.

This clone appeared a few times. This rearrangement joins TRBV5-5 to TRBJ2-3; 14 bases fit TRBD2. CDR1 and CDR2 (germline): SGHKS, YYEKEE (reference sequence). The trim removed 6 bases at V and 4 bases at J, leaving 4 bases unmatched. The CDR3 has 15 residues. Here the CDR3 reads CASTAGLAGADTQYF. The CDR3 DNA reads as TGTGCCAGCACCGCGGGACTAGCGGGAGCAGATACGCAGTATTTT.

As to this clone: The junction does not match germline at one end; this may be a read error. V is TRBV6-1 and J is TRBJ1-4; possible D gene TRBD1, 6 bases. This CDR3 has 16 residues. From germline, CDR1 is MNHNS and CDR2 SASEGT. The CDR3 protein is CASSKAQGGQREKLFF. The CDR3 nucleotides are TGTGCCAGCAGTAAAGCACAGGGCGGACAGAGAGAAAAACTGTTTTTT.

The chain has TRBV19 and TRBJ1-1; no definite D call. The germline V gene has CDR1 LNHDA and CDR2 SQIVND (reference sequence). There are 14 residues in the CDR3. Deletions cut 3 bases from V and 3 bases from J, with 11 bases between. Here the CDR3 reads CASSIRVGDTEAFF. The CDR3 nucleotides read TGTGCCAGTAGTATCCGGGTAGGAGACACTGAAGCTTTCTTT.

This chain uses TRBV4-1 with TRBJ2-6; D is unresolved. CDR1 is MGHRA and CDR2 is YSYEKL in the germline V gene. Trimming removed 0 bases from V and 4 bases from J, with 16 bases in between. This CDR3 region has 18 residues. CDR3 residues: CASSQDSPGRRGANVLTF. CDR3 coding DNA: TGCGCCAGCAGCCAAGATTCGCCAGGTCGGCGAGGGGCCAACGTCCTGACTTTC.

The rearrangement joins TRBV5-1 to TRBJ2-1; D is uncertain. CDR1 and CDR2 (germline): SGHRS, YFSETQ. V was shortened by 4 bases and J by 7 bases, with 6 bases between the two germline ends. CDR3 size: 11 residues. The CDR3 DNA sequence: TGCGCCAGCAGCCTAGAGAATGAGCAGTTCTTC. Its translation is CASSLENEQFF.